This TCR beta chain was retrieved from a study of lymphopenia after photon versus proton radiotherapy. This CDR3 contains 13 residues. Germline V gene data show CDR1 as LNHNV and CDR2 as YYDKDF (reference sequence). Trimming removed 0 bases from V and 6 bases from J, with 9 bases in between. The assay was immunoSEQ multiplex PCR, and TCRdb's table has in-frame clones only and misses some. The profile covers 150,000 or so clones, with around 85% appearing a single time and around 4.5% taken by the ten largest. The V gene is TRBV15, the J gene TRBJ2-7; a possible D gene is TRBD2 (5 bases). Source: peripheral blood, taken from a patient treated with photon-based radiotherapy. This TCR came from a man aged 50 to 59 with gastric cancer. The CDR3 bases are TGTGCCACCAGCAGAGATCGAGGGTTCGAGCAGTACTTC. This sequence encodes CATSRDRGFEQYF.